These 28 T cell receptor beta chains originate from one sample sequenced in a study of shared clonotypes between healthy human individuals (dated by TCRdb to 2020 to 2021). The library was obtained by the immunoSEQ multiplex PCR assay. Imported from immuneACCESS, the table was reduced by TCRdb to in-frame sequences with V and J called. These copies leave out some clones; in studies compared against another copy, an unresolved V gene accounts for under half, and the cause of the remainder is not known. Here the sample has over 1.5 million clones; 95% to 99% occur a single time. The biggest ten clones account for less than 0.55% of the sample. Sequenced sample: naive CD4+ T cells sorted from blood. The label giving this sample's cell subset or site can be read as: CD45RA+ positively selected. Receptor source: a man aged 30-40 years in good health.

The chain couples TRBV14 to TRBJ2-7; D is perhaps TRBD2 (5 bases). Germline V gives CDR1 SGHDN, CDR2 FVKESK. This CDR3 comprises 16 residues. Trimming took off 0 bases at V and 3 bases at J, with 15 bases between the two ends. The CDR3 nucleotides are TGTGCCAGCAGCCAAGAGGCCGGGGTACCCAACTACGAGCAGTACTTC. Its translation: CASSQEAGVPNYEQYF.

The rearrangement joins TRBV9 to TRBJ1-1; D remains unclear. Germline CDR1 reads SGDLS; CDR2 reads YYNGEE. V was clipped by 2 bases and J by 3 bases, with 11 bases between them. This CDR3 is built from 14 residues. As DNA, the CDR3 is TGTGCCAGCAGCGTGGGCCCATCGGACACTGAAGCTTTCTTT. Translation gives CASSVGPSDTEAFF.

The J gene is TRBJ2-5, the V gene TRBV5-5, with D possibly TRBD2 on 5 matching bases. Per the germline V gene, CDR1 is SGHKS and CDR2 is YYEKEE (reference sequence). The CDR3 is 13 residues long. V lost 4 bases and J 3 bases, leaving 10 bases between the germline ends. CDR3 coding DNA: TGTGCCAGCAGCCAAACTAGGGAAGAGACCCAGTACTTC. It translates to CASSQTREETQYF. Supplemented by reference TRBV5-5 and TRBJ2-5, the full variable domain reads DAGVTQSPTHLIKTRGQQVTLRCSPISGHKSVSWYQQVLGQGPQFIFQYYEKEERGRGNFPDRFSARQFPNYSSELNVNALLLGDSALYLCASSQTREETQYFGPGTRLLVL.

This clone was seen once. The chain employs TRBV14 and TRBJ2-3; D gene unclear. CDR1 is SGHDN, CDR2 FVKESK, per germline. The CDR3 is made up of 15 amino acids. Trimming took off 1 base at V and 1 base at J, with 9 bases between the two ends. CDR3 nucleotides: TGTGCCAGCAGCCAAGGATTCACTGGCACAGATACGCAGTATTTT. Its protein is CASSQGFTGTDTQYF.

The chain joins TRBV9 to TRBJ2-2, with TRBD1 matching over 9 bases. This CDR3 has 16 amino acids. Germline lookup yields CDR1 SGDLS and CDR2 YYNGEE. Trimming removed 1 base from V and 2 bases from J; junction bases left unmatched: 3. The CDR3 nucleotides read TGTGCCAGCAGCGTATCGGGACAGGGAAACACCGGGGAGCTGTTTTTT. Amino acids: CASSVSGQGNTGELFF.

For this clone: This sample includes further DNA sequences coding for the same CDR3. The chain couples TRBV5-1 to TRBJ1-5, with 9 bases lining up with TRBD1. The length of the CDR3 is 15 residues. Germline-derived CDR1 and CDR2 are SGHRS and YFSETQ. Germline trimming cut 0 bases from V and 4 bases from J; bases unmatched to any gene: 2. The CDR3 region has the DNA TGCGCCAGCAGCTTGGGACAGGGGGTAAATCAGCCCCAGCATTTT. Translation gives CASSLGQGVNQPQHF.

V and J are TRBV19 and TRBJ1-2; D is ambiguous. Germline CDR1 reads LNHDA; CDR2 reads SQIVND (reference sequence). V shed 1 base and J shed 4 bases, with 16 bases lying between them. The CDR3 totals 16 residues. Written as DNA, the CDR3 is TGTGCCAGTAGTATAGGCCAGGCCCCCGAGGGCTATGGCTACACCTTC. Protein product: CASSIGQAPEGYGYTF.

The chain links TRBV5-6 to TRBJ2-1; 14 bases agree with TRBD2. CDR3 length: 17 amino acids. Losses at the gene ends were 4 bases for V and 8 bases for J; bases not matched to a gene: 11. Germline values: CDR1 SGHDT, CDR2 YYEEEE. In nucleotides, the CDR3 is TGTGCCAGCAGCCTATCGACTAGCGGGAGGGCCGGGGATGAGCAGTTCTTC. Its protein is CASSLSTSGRAGDEQFF.

On this clone: Within the sample, other DNA sequences also encode this same CDR3. This chain connects TRBV19 to TRBJ2-2, with D uncertain. V shed 3 bases and J shed 2 bases, with 7 bases lying between them. Germline V lookup: CDR1 LNHDA, CDR2 SQIVND (reference sequence). This CDR3 has 14 amino acids. The CDR3 is CASSIGPNTGELFF. The CDR3 DNA follows: TGTGCCAGTAGTATCGGCCCTAACACCGGGGAGCTGTTTTTT. Full variable domain (outside the CDR3, taken from reference TRBV19 and TRBJ2-2): DGGITQSPKYLFRKEGQNVTLSCEQNLNHDAMYWYRQDPGQGLRLIYYSQIVNDFQKGDIAEGYSVSREKKESFPLTVTSAQKNPTAFYLCASSIGPNTGELFFGEGSRLTVL.

The V and J genes are TRBV9 and TRBJ1-4; tentatively, D is TRBD1 (6 bases). V was trimmed by 2 bases and J by 10 bases, leaving 15 bases between them. Germline-derived CDR1 and CDR2 are SGDLS and YYNGEE. The CDR3 covers 14 residues. The CDR3 sequence is CASSVSGEKGKLFF. The DNA for the CDR3 is TGTGCCAGCAGCGTTTCAGGGGAGAAGGGAAAACTGTTTTTT.

This chain joins TRBV5-5 and TRBJ2-7; 8 bases are shared with TRBD1. The CDR3 is 15 residues long. Trimming took 2 bases from V and 7 from J; bases not matched to a gene: 11. The germline V gene has CDR1 SGHKS and CDR2 YYEKEE (reference sequence). DNA of the CDR3: TGTGCCAGCAGCTTCACGGACAGGGCCCCCTGGGAGCAGTACTTC. This sequence encodes CASSFTDRAPWEQYF.

The chain uses TRBV5-6 and TRBJ2-7, with TRBD1 matching 12 bases. The CDR3 loop spans 17 amino acids. Germline V gene lookup returns CDR1 SGHDT and CDR2 YYEEEE. V lost 1 base and J lost 4; bases outside the gene matches: 9. The CDR3 DNA sequence: TGTGCCAGCAGCTTGACCGTGAGGGACAGGGGGCCTTACGAGCAGTACTTC. Translating it yields CASSLTVRDRGPYEQYF.

This clone was seen once. The chain combines TRBV11-2 with TRBJ1-4; D is uncertain. This CDR3 is built from 16 residues. CDR1 is SGHAT, CDR2 FQNNGV, per germline. Trimming stripped 4 bases from V and 1 base from J, with 13 bases between. CDR3 protein: CASSSKTFLTNEKLFF. The CDR3 DNA sequence: TGTGCCAGCAGCTCGAAGACATTTTTAACTAATGAAAAACTGTTTTTT.

The chain links TRBV7-9 to TRBJ2-3; tentatively, D is TRBD1 (6 bases). Trimming stripped 4 bases from V and 2 bases from J, with 13 bases between. Germline CDR1 reads SEHNR; CDR2 reads FQNEAQ (reference sequence). This CDR3 has 15 amino acids. This CDR3 reads CASSSRQGITDTQYF. CDR3 DNA: TGTGCCAGCAGCTCTAGGCAGGGGATCACAGATACGCAGTATTTT.

The chain uses TRBV10-3 and TRBJ1-1; D unclear. The CDR3 loop spans 15 amino acids. The germline CDR1 and CDR2 sequences are ENHRY and SYGVKD. V shed 0 bases and J shed 1 base, with 9 bases lying between them. The CDR3 sequence: CAISESQFKNTEAFF. CDR3 DNA sequence: TGTGCCATCAGTGAGTCTCAGTTCAAGAACACTGAAGCTTTCTTT.

V is TRBV5-1 and J is TRBJ2-5, with 12 bases identical to TRBD2. The CDR3 is 15 residues long. V trimming: 7 bases; J trimming: 1 base; junction bases outside the gene matches: 5. Germline V gives CDR1 SGHRS, CDR2 YFSETQ. The CDR3 region is CASFGTSGFQETQYF. In DNA form, the CDR3 reads TGCGCCAGCTTCGGGACTAGCGGGTTCCAAGAGACCCAGTACTTC.

The genes are TRBV19 and TRBJ1-5, with a weak D call TRBD1 (5 bases). Germline values: CDR1 LNHDA, CDR2 SQIVND (reference sequence). Deletions cut 10 bases from V and 0 bases from J, with 13 bases between. This CDR3 spans 14 amino acids. The DNA of the CDR3 is TGTGCCACTGGAAGGACACTTAGCAATCAGCCCCAGCATTTT. It specifies CATGRTLSNQPQHF. Looking up the rest from reference TRBV19 and TRBJ1-5 gives the full variable domain: DGGITQSPKYLFRKEGQNVTLSCEQNLNHDAMYWYRQDPGQGLRLIYYSQIVNDFQKGDIAEGYSVSREKKESFPLTVTSAQKNPTAFYLCATGRTLSNQPQHFGDGTRLSIL.

V and J are TRBV18 and TRBJ1-2; 7 bases map to TRBD1. Germline loops: CDR1 KGHSH, CDR2 LQKENI. There are 12 residues in the CDR3. With 1 base clipped from V and 8 bases from J, the junction kept 1 base outside the gene matches. Here the CDR3 DNA reads TGTGCCAGCTCACCACGGGGACAGGGCTACACCTTC. It yields the protein CASSPRGQGYTF.

The V gene is TRBV6-5, the J gene TRBJ1-1; D is ambiguous. Germline-derived CDR1 and CDR2 are MNHEY and SVGAGI. V was cut by 5 bases and J by 3 bases, with 10 bases left in between. The CDR3 has 13 residues. CDR3 loop: CASSAMADTEAFF. The CDR3 DNA is TGTGCCAGCAGTGCTATGGCGGACACTGAAGCTTTCTTT.

This chain connects TRBV2 to TRBJ1-4; 8 bases fit TRBD1. The CDR3 consists of 15 residues. The V gene's germline CDR1 is SNHLY and CDR2 FYNNEI. The ends lost 0 bases at V and 11 bases at J; junction bases unmatched: 8. CDR3 region: CASSEAGRTGLKLFF. The CDR3 nucleotides read TGTGCCAGCAGTGAAGCGGGTCGGACAGGGCTGAAACTGTTTTTT.

The V gene is TRBV5-8, the J gene TRBJ2-1; 13 nucleotides match TRBD2. There are 15 residues in the CDR3. V shed 4 bases, J shed 9 bases, and the junction held 7 bases outside the gene matches. Germline lookup yields CDR1 SGHTS and CDR2 YDEGEE. This chain's CDR3 is CASSLGLAGVGEQFF. CDR3 bases: TGTGCCAGCAGCCTAGGACTAGCGGGAGTCGGTGAGCAGTTCTTC.

J is TRBJ2-1 and V is TRBV5-1, with 8 positions matching TRBD2. Germline lookup yields CDR1 SGHRS and CDR2 YFSETQ. V dropped 4 bases and J dropped 1; count of bases not matched to a gene: 7. The CDR3 loop spans 16 amino acids. CDR3 loop: CASSPRTSWSYNEQFF. CDR3 nucleotide sequence: TGCGCCAGCAGCCCAAGGACTAGCTGGTCCTACAATGAGCAGTTCTTC.

The rearrangement uses TRBV27 and TRBJ1-1; D is undetermined. Germline assignment: CDR1 MNHEY and CDR2 SMNVEV (reference sequence). The V and J ends lost 1 base and 0 bases respectively, with 12 bases between them. This CDR3 has 16 residues. The chain's CDR3 is CASSLLSKGMNTEAFF. In nucleotides, the CDR3 is TGTGCCAGCAGTTTATTAAGTAAGGGTATGAACACTGAAGCTTTCTTT.

The chain links TRBV2 to TRBJ1-4, with TRBD1 matching over 10 bases. The CDR3 has 19 residues. V shed 6 bases and J 0 bases; nucleotides not matched to a gene: 13. Germline V gene sequence: CDR1 SNHLY, CDR2 FYNNEI. The CDR3 spells CASSGPGQGRFATNEKLFF. As DNA, the CDR3 is TGTGCCAGCAGCGGACCGGGACAGGGGCGATTTGCAACTAATGAAAAACTGTTTTTT.

V gene TRBV11-2 combines with J gene TRBJ2-7, with 9 bases aligning to TRBD1. The length of the CDR3 is 18 residues. V lost 3 bases, J lost 2 bases, and 14 bases stayed unmatched. CDR1 SGHAT and CDR2 FQNNGV come from the germline V gene. The CDR3 spells CASSFHRGTGTGTYEQYF. CDR3 DNA: TGTGCCAGCAGCTTCCACAGAGGGACCGGGACAGGGACCTACGAGCAGTACTTC.

This chain uses TRBV5-1 with TRBJ2-7; D may be TRBD1 or TRBD2 (5 bases each). The CDR3 covers 14 residues. V was cut by 6 bases and J by 0 bases, with 13 bases left in between. The V gene's germline CDR1 is SGHRS and CDR2 YFSETQ. CDR3 nucleotide sequence: TGCGCCAGCAACCAGGGACCGAGCTCCTACGAGCAGTACTTC. It specifies CASNQGPSSYEQYF. Full variable domain (remainder filled in from reference TRBV5-1 and TRBJ2-7): KAGVTQTPRYLIKTRGQQVTLSCSPISGHRSVSWYQQTPGQGLQFLFEYFSETQRNKGNFPGRFSGRQFSNSRSEMNVSTLELGDSALYLCASNQGPSSYEQYFGPGTRLTVT.

Remarks on this clone: The junction and the germline gene differ at one end; a read error may be behind it. The chain joins TRBV13 to TRBJ2-7; 9 bases map to TRBD1. The germline CDR1 and CDR2 sequences are PRHDT and FYEKMQ (reference sequence). The CDR3 is 12 amino acids. CDR3 sequence (DNA): TGTGCCAGCAGTATACAGGACAGGGGCCTTCAGTTC. This encodes CASSIQDRGLQF.

The V and J genes are TRBV2 and TRBJ1-5, with 8 bases lining up with TRBD1. Germline V gene sequence: CDR1 SNHLY, CDR2 FYNNEI. This CDR3 region has 17 residues. Trimming took 6 bases from V and 4 from J; bases not matched to a gene: 14. CDR3: CASSVRTGKDSNQPQHF. CDR3 sequence (DNA): TGTGCCAGCAGCGTCAGGACAGGGAAAGACTCAAATCAGCCCCAGCATTTT.